Listed here are 24 T cell receptor beta chains from one sample, sequenced in a study of shared clonotypes between healthy human individuals. Generated by immunoSEQ multiplex PCR, the TCRdb table keeps only in-frame clones and is missing some. The table includes about 680,000 clones, around 92% detected once. Cells designated naive CD8 were CD45RO-negative and were positively selected for CCR7, with terminally differentiated effector memory CD45RA+ cells excluded. Specimen: naive CD8+ T cells sorted from blood. The receptors come from a man younger than 40 in good health.

The V and J genes are TRBV4-1 and TRBJ2-7, with TRBD1 matching over 9 bases. Trimming at V came to 4 bases and at J to 1 base, leaving 5 bases not matched to a gene. Germline V gives CDR1 MGHRA, CDR2 YSYEKL. This CDR3 contains 15 residues. CDR3 sequence: CASSPRDRGSYEQYF. The DNA for the CDR3 is TGCGCCAGCAGCCCCCGTGACAGGGGGTCCTACGAGCAGTACTTC.

This sequence joins TRBV28 and TRBJ1-5, with D hard to call. V lost 8 bases to trimming and J lost 3 bases, with 14 bases between them. The CDR3 length is 14 residues. Per germline, CDR1 MDHEN and CDR2 SYDVKM. CDR3 sequence: CASVRSAFNQPQHF. The CDR3 region has the DNA TGTGCCAGCGTAAGGTCAGCATTCAATCAGCCCCAGCATTTT. Complete variable domain (other parts from reference TRBV28 and TRBJ1-5): DVKVTQSSRYLVKRTGEKVFLECVQDMDHENMFWYRQDPGLGLRLIYFSYDVKMKEKGDIPEGYSVSREKKERFSLILESASTNQTSMYLCASVRSAFNQPQHFGDGTRLSIL.

The genes are TRBV6-6 and TRBJ2-1; D unclear. There are 12 residues in the CDR3. Trimming took off 2 bases at V and 8 bases at J, with 7 bases between the two ends. Germline CDR1 MNHNY, CDR2 SVGAGI (reference sequence). The CDR3 DNA is TGTGCCAGCAGTTACAAGAGGCATGAGCAGTTCTTC. Encoded protein: CASSYKRHEQFF.

This clone appeared once. The V gene is TRBV4-1, the J gene TRBJ2-1; 10 bases agree with TRBD2. This CDR3 is built from 17 residues. Germline CDR1 is MGHRA and CDR2 is YSYEKL. V trimming: 0 bases; J trimming: 7 bases; junction bases outside the gene matches: 9. Written as DNA, the CDR3 is TGCGCCAGCAGCCAAGATTTGCCTAGCGGGGGAGTAAATGAGCAGTTCTTC. As protein: CASSQDLPSGGVNEQFF.

The chain is built from TRBV5-1 and TRBJ2-1; 7 bases match TRBD2. CDR1 and CDR2 (germline): SGHRS, YFSETQ. The CDR3 contains 14 residues. The J segment lost 7 bases and the V segment lost 0 bases, leaving 4 bases of the junction unmatched. DNA of the CDR3: TGCGCCAGCAGCTTGGCCGGACTAGTAAATGAGCAGTTCTTC. Translated: CASSLAGLVNEQFF.

This chain joins TRBV6-5 and TRBJ2-5; 9 bases are a match to TRBD1. CDR3 length equals 14 residues. V lost 2 bases to trimming and J lost 5 bases; unmatched junction nucleotides: 3. The V gene's germline CDR1 is MNHEY and CDR2 SVGAGI. The chain's CDR3 is CASSYGDRVETQYF. In nucleotides, the CDR3 is TGTGCCAGCAGTTACGGGGACAGGGTGGAGACCCAGTACTTC.

Turning to this clone: With only one base between it and a far larger clone, this is likely a read error. Other nucleotide sequences in the sample specify the same CDR3. The chain has TRBV6-4 and TRBJ2-2; D call uncertain. This CDR3 contains 13 residues. Germline V CDR1 and CDR2: MRHNA, SNTAGT. V gave up 2 bases and J gave up 1 base, with 2 bases separating them. In DNA form, the CDR3 reads TGTGCCAGCAGTGACCGGAACACCGGGGAGCTGTTTTTT. The encoded protein is CASSDRNTGELFF.

V is TRBV5-1 and J is TRBJ2-6; 9 positions agree with TRBD1. Trimming cost V 5 bases and J 0 bases; bases outside gene matches: 3. Germline V lookup: CDR1 SGHRS, CDR2 YFSETQ. This CDR3 has 16 amino acids. This CDR3 reads CASRGTGYSGANVLTF. CDR3 bases: TGCGCCAGCAGGGGGACAGGGTACTCTGGGGCCAACGTCCTGACTTTC.

This chain connects TRBV6-4 to TRBJ2-7, with 7 bases matching TRBD1. V lost 6 bases to trimming and J lost 3 bases; unmatched junction nucleotides: 11. Germline lookup yields CDR1 MRHNA and CDR2 SNTAGT. The CDR3 spans 15 residues. The CDR3 protein is CASREDDRVGYEQYF. The CDR3 region has the DNA TGTGCCAGCAGGGAAGACGACAGGGTCGGCTACGAGCAGTACTTC.

The chain employs TRBV29-1 and TRBJ1-2; 7 positions match TRBD1. Germline V lookup: CDR1 SQVTM, CDR2 ANQGSEA. The CDR3 has 13 amino acids. V lost 5 bases to trimming and J lost 4 bases; unmatched junction nucleotides: 7. The CDR3 here is CSVPTGDFYGYTF. CDR3 sequence (DNA): TGCAGCGTTCCAACAGGGGACTTCTATGGCTACACCTTC.

The chain is built from TRBV9 and TRBJ2-5, with D possibly being TRBD1 (6 bases). Trimming cost V 3 bases and J 5 bases, with 20 bases left between them. The CDR3 has 16 residues. The V gene's germline CDR1 is SGDLS and CDR2 YYNGEE. CDR3 sequence reads: CASSDRAGSSGETQYF. The CDR3 bases are TGTGCCAGCAGCGACAGGGCCGGTTCGAGCGGTGAGACCCAGTACTTC.

This rearrangement joins TRBV11-2 to TRBJ2-1, with 8 bases identical to TRBD1. Germline CDR1 is SGHAT and CDR2 is FQNNGV. V lost 3 bases to trimming and J lost 8 bases; unmatched junction nucleotides: 6. The CDR3 runs 14 residues. CDR3 coding DNA: TGTGCCAGCAGCTTCCGCAGGGGGCGGGATGAGCAGTTCTTC. Protein sequence: CASSFRRGRDEQFF. The full variable domain, its missing parts supplied by reference TRBV11-2 and TRBJ2-1, is EAGVAQSPRYKIIEKRQSVAFWCNPISGHATLYWYQQILGQGPKLLIQFQNNGVVDDSQLPKDRFSAERLKGVDSTLKIQPAKLEDSAVYLCASSFRRGRDEQFFGPGTRLTVL.

V gene TRBV28 combines with J gene TRBJ2-6; D is unresolved. The CDR3 consists of 15 residues. V lost 2 bases to trimming and J lost 1 base, with 6 bases between them. Germline assignment: CDR1 MDHEN and CDR2 SYDVKM. CDR3 region: CASSLGRSGANVLTF. In nucleotides, the CDR3 is TGTGCCAGCAGTTTAGGAAGGTCTGGGGCCAACGTCCTGACTTTC.

The chain employs TRBV11-2 and TRBJ2-3, with 7 bases aligning to TRBD1. The CDR3 length is 16 residues. Germline CDR1 is SGHAT and CDR2 is FQNNGV. Unmatched junction bases numbered 11, after V lost 5 bases and J lost 3 bases. The CDR3 loop reads CASSRPPQGDTDTQYF. The DNA of the CDR3 is TGTGCCAGCAGCCGCCCCCCGCAGGGGGATACAGATACGCAGTATTTT.

The V call is TRBV7-8, the J call TRBJ1-5; D gene ambiguous. V was cut by 4 bases and J by 0 bases, with 10 bases left in between. The germline V gene has CDR1 SGHVS and CDR2 FQNEAQ. The CDR3 runs to 15 residues. The chain's CDR3 is CASSSPTDSNQPQHF. For the CDR3, the DNA is TGTGCCAGCAGCTCCCCTACCGATAGCAATCAGCCCCAGCATTTT.

The rearrangement joins TRBV7-6 to TRBJ2-7, with a weak D call TRBD2 (5 bases). The CDR3 is 14 residues long. CDR1 is SGHVS and CDR2 is FNYEAQ in the germline V gene. V was pared by 6 bases and J by 3 bases, with 15 bases between. The CDR3 sequence is CASSLDWNIYEQYF. DNA for the CDR3: TGTGCCAGCAGTCTGGACTGGAACATCTACGAGCAGTACTTC.

The J gene is TRBJ2-7, the V gene TRBV27, with 9 bases lining up with TRBD1. J was trimmed by 3 bases and V by 10 bases; bases with no gene match: 4. Germline V CDR1 and CDR2: MNHEY, SMNVEV (reference sequence). This CDR3 contains 12 residues. The CDR3 DNA sequence: TGTGCCACCGGGGACAGGGACTACGAGCAGTACTTC. Its translation: CATGDRDYEQYF.

This clone was recorded once. CDR3 sequence reads: CSAVDYEQYF. CDR3 DNA: TGCAGTGCAGTGGACTACGAGCAGTACTTC. The chain employs TRBV20-1 and TRBJ2-7; D is undetermined. From germline, CDR1 is DFQATT and CDR2 SNEGSKA (reference sequence). The CDR3 consists of 10 residues. V dropped 6 bases and J dropped 3 bases, with 6 bases sitting between them.

This chain connects TRBV19 to TRBJ1-1, with TRBD1 as a possible D gene (6 bases). This CDR3 is built from 13 residues. Germline CDR1 LNHDA, CDR2 SQIVND (reference sequence). Trimming removed 1 base from V and 4 bases from J, with 7 bases in between. For the CDR3, the DNA is TGTGCCAGTAGTATAGCAGGGGTCACTGAAGCTTTCTTT. Protein product: CASSIAGVTEAFF.

This clone has a handful of counts. The chain employs TRBV4-1 and TRBJ1-1; D unclear. The V and J ends lost 4 bases and 0 bases respectively, with 12 bases between them. From germline, CDR1 is MGHRA and CDR2 YSYEKL. This CDR3 contains 15 residues. CDR3 DNA: TGCGCCAGCAGCCCCCTATCCCCCATGAACACTGAAGCTTTCTTT. Protein sequence: CASSPLSPMNTEAFF.

This rearrangement joins TRBV7-2 to TRBJ2-2; no firm D call. The CDR3 has 13 amino acids. V was clipped by 5 bases and J by 5 bases, with 9 bases between them. CDR1 is SGHTA, CDR2 FQGNSA, per germline. In DNA, the CDR3 is TGTGCCAGCAGCGTCTCATATACCGGGGAGCTGTTTTTT. It is translated as CASSVSYTGELFF.

The chain employs TRBV7-6 and TRBJ2-7, with a weak D call TRBD2 (5 bases). Trimming stripped 3 bases from V and 6 bases from J, with 12 bases between. The V gene's germline CDR1 is SGHVS and CDR2 FNYEAQ. CDR3 size: 13 residues. As DNA, the CDR3 is TGTGCCAGCAGCTTGGCCTGGAGGAGCGAGCAGTACTTC. Translated: CASSLAWRSEQYF. Complete variable domain (other parts from reference TRBV7-6 and TRBJ2-7): GAGVSQSPRYKVTKRGQDVALRCDPISGHVSLYWYRQALGQGPEFLTYFNYEAQQDKSGLPNDRFSAERPEGSISTLTIQRTEQRDSAMYRCASSLAWRSEQYFGPGTRLTVT.

With respect to this clone: This sample includes further DNA sequences coding for the same CDR3. The chain is built from TRBV27 and TRBJ2-7; D gene ambiguous. V lost 3 bases to trimming and J lost 0 bases, with 6 bases between them. Germline V gives CDR1 MNHEY, CDR2 SMNVEV (reference sequence). The CDR3 contains 13 residues. The CDR3 loop reads CASSFGFSYEQYF. The DNA for the CDR3 is TGTGCCAGCAGTTTCGGGTTCTCCTACGAGCAGTACTTC.

The chain joins TRBV29-1 to TRBJ2-3; D might be TRBD1 (5 bases). The CDR3 contains 14 residues. V was pared by 3 bases and J by 6 bases, with 16 bases between. Germline lookup yields CDR1 SQVTM and CDR2 ANQGSEA. The CDR3 bases are TGCAGCGTTGACGGGCAGGGAATTCCGGATACGCAGTATTTT. This encodes CSVDGQGIPDTQYF.